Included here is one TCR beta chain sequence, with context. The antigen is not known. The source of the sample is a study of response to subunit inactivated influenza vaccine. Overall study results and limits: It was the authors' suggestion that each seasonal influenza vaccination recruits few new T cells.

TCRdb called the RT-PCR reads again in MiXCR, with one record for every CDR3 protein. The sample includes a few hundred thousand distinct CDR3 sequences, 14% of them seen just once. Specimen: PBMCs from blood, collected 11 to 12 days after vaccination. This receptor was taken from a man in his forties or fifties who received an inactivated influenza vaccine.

The CDR3 protein is CSARAALPRETQYF. CDR3 coding DNA: TGCAGTGCTAGAGCCGCGCTACCGAGGGAGACCCAGTACTTC. The rearrangement joins TRBV20-1 to TRBJ2-5, with D unresolved. Germline loops: CDR1 DFQATT, CDR2 SNEGSKA (reference sequence). The CDR3 has 14 residues. Trimming took 1 base from V and 5 from J, leaving 14 bases between them.